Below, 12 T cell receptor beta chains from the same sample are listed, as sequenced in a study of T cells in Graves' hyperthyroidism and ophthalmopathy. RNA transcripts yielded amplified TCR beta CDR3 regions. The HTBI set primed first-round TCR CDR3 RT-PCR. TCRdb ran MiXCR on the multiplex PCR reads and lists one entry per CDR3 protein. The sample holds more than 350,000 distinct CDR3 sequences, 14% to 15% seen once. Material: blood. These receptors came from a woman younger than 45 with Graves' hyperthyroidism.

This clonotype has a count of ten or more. CDR3 residues: CAGGTDTQYF. The CDR3, as DNA: TGTGCCGGCGGCACAGATACGCAGTATTTT. The chain combines TRBV28 with TRBJ2-3; D call uncertain. V was pared by 11 bases and J by 1 base, with 4 bases between. The germline V gene has CDR1 MDHEN and CDR2 SYDVKM. This CDR3 has 10 amino acids.

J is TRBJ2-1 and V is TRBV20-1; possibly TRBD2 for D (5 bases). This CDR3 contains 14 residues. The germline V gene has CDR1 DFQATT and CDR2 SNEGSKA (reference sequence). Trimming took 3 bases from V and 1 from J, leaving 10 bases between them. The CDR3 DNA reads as TGCAGTGCTAGTGAGAGGAGGTCCTACAATGAGCAGTTCTTC. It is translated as CSASERRSYNEQFF.

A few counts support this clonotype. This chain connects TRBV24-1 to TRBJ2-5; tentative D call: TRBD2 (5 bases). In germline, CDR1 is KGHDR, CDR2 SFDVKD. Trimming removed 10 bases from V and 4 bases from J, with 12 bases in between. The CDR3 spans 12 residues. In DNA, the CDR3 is TGTGCCACAAGAGCTGAGGGAGAGACCCAGTACTTC. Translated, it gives CATRAEGETQYF.

The CDR3 sequence: CASSPDRGKANTIYF. The CDR3 nucleotides are TGTGCCAGCAGTCCAGACAGGGGGAAGGCGAACACCATATATTTT. The chain has TRBV27 and TRBJ1-3; TRBD1 matches at 9 bases. The length of the CDR3 is 15 residues. V gave up 5 bases and J gave up 7 bases; unmatched junction bases: 9. Looked up from germline, CDR1 is MNHEY and CDR2 is SMNVEV (reference sequence).

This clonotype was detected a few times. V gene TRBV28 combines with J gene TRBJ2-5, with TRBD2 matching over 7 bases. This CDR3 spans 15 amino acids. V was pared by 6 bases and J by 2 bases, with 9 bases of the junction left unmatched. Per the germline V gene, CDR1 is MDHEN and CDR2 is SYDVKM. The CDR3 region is CASSHSLAIQETQYF. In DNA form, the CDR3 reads TGTGCCAGCAGCCATTCACTAGCGATTCAAGAGACCCAGTACTTC.

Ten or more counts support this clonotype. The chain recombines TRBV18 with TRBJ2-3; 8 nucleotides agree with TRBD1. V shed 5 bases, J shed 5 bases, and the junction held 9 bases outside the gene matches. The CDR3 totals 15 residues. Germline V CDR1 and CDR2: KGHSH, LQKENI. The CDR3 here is CASSAQQGVGDTQYF. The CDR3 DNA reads TGTGCCAGCTCAGCGCAACAGGGGGTAGGAGATACGCAGTATTTT.

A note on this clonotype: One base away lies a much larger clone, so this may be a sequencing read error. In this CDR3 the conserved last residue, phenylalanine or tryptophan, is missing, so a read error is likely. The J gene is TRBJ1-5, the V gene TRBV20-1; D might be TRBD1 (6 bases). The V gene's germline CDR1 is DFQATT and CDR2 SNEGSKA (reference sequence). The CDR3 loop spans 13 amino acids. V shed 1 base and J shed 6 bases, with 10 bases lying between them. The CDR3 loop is CSARVTGSQPQHL. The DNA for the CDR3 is TGCAGTGCTAGAGTTACAGGGAGTCAGCCCCAGCATCTT.

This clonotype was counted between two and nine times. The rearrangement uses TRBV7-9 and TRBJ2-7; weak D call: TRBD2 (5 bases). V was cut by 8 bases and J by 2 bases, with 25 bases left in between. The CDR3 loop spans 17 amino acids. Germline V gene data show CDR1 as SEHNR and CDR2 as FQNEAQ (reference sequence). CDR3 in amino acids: CASGLGLRFAETYEQYF. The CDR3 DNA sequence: TGTGCCAGCGGACTCGGGTTGAGGTTCGCCGAGACCTACGAGCAGTACTTC.

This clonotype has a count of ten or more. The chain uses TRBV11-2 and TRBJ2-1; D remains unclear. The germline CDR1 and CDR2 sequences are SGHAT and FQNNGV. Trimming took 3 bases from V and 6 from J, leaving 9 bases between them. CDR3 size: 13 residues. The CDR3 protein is CASSFGLVNEQFF. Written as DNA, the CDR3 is TGTGCCAGCAGCTTTGGGCTAGTCAATGAGCAGTTCTTC.

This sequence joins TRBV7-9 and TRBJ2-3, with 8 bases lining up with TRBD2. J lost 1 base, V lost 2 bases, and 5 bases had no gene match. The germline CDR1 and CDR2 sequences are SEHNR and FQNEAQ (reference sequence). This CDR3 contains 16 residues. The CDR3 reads CASSLTWREGTDTQYF. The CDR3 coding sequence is TGTGCCAGCAGCTTAACGTGGCGGGAGGGCACAGATACGCAGTATTTT.

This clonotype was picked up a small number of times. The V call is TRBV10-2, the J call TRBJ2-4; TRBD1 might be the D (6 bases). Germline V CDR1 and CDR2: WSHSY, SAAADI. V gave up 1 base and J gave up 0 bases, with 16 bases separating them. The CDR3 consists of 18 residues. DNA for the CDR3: TGCGCCAGCAGTGAGTTAACCGGACAGCATATAGCCAAAAACATTCAGTACTTC. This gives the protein CASSELTGQHIAKNIQYF.

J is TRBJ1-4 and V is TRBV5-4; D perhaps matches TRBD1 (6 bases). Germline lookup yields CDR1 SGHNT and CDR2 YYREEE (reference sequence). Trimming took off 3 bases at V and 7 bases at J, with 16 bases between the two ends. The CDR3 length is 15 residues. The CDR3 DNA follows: TGTGCCAGCAGCTCCACTGACAGGAATGTTGAAAAACTGTTTTTT. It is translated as CASSSTDRNVEKLFF.